This T cell receptor (beta chain) was identified in a study of T cell responses to AZD1222 COVID-19 vaccine. Study results and caveats: Possibly, clonal diversity was underestimated; donors were largely white British and included more females. The breadth and depth of Spike-specific TCRs increased once two AZD1222 doses had been given. Variant regions that are unmutated are reportedly the target of nearly half of spike-specific TCRs. Baseline antibody screening turned up just a handful of seropositive AZD1222 recipients.

Germline CDR1 and CDR2: SGHDT and YYEEEE. The CDR3 has 12 amino acids. Assay used: immunoSEQ multiplex PCR; TCRdb lists only in-frame clones, some missing. The table records around 110,000 clones, 92% of them present only once. This clone has more than one count but fewer than ten. Its antigen remains unknown. The junction departs from germline at one end; a sequencing error may be responsible. The sequences come from peripheral blood, collected 28 days after the second AZD1222 dose. The receptor was isolated from an adult who received the AZD1222 COVID-19 vaccine. This chain joins TRBV5-6 and TRBJ2-7; TRBD2 matches at 12 bases. The CDR3 DNA is TGCATGGGACTAGCGGGCTCCTACGAGCAGTACTTC. It yields the protein CMGLAGSYEQYF.